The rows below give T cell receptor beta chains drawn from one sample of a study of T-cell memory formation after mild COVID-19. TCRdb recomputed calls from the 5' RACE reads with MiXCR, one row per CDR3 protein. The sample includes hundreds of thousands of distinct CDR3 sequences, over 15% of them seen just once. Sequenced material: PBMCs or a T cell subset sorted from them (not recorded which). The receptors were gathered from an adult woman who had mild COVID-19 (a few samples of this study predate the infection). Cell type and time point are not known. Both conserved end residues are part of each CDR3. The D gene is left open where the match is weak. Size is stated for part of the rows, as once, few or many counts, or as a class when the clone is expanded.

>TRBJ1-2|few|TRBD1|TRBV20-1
CSARVPPGQGDYGYTF
TGCAGTGCTAGAGTCCCGCCGGGACAGGGCGACTATGGCTACACCTTC
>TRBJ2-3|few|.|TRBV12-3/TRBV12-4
CASGEVTDTQYF
TGTGCCAGCGGCGAGGTAACAGATACGCAGTATTTT
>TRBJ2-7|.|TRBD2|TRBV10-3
CAISESIGTSGSVEYF
TGTGCCATCAGTGAGTCCATCGGGACTAGCGGGAGTGTGGAGTACTTC
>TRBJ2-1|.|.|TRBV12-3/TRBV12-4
CASILRWGAHEQFF
TGTGCCAGCATCCTCCGTTGGGGGGCCCATGAGCAGTTCTTC
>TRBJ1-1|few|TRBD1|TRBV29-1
CSAEDRAVTEAFF
TGCAGCGCCGAGGACAGGGCGGTCACTGAAGCTTTCTTT
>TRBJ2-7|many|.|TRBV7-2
CASSLDLGEQYF
TGTGCCAGCAGCTTAGATCTGGGAGAGCAGTACTTC
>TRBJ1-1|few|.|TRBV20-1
CSASVFGRMNTEAFF
TGCAGTGCTAGTGTGTTTGGACGGATGAACACTGAAGCTTTCTTT
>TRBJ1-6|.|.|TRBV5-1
CASGPGPDDVPLHF
TGCGCCAGCGGTCCAGGGCCCGATGACGTCCCCCTCCACTTT
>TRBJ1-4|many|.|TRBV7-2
CASSLGGPNEKLFF
TGTGCCAGCAGCTTAGGAGGTCCCAATGAAAAACTGTTTTTT
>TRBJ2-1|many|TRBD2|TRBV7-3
CASSSRTSEQFF
TGTGCCAGCAGCTCACGGACTAGCGAGCAGTTCTTC
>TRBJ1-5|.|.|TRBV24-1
CATSDRVANQPQHF
TGTGCCACCAGTGATCGGGTAGCCAATCAGCCCCAGCATTTT
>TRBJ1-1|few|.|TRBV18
CASSPREGLEAFF
TGTGCCAGCTCACCCCGGGAGGGCCTTGAAGCTTTCTTT
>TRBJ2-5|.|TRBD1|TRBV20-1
CSATQGAGETQYF
TGCAGTGCTACACAGGGGGCGGGGGAGACCCAGTACTTC
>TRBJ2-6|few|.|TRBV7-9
CASSLRPGGSSGANVLTF
TGTGCCAGCAGCTTACGCCCAGGGGGGAGCTCTGGGGCCAACGTCCTGACTTTC
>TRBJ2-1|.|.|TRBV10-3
CAISESFYASSGSQDQFF
TGTGCCATCAGTGAGTCGTTTTATGCGTCTTCAGGATCACAGGACCAGTTCTTC
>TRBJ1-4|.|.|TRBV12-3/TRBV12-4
CASSSGGGEKLFF
TGTGCCAGCAGTTCCGGGGGGGGTGAAAAACTGTTTTTT
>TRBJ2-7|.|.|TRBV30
CAWSARTASSYEQYF
TGTGCCTGGAGTGCTAGGACAGCGAGCTCCTACGAGCAGTACTTC
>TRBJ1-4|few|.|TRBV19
CASSLRSGNEKLFF
TGTGCCAGTAGTCTACGGTCAGGGAATGAAAAACTGTTTTTT
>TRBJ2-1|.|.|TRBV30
CALGPQRDEQFF
TGTGCCCTCGGGCCCCAGAGGGATGAGCAGTTCTTC
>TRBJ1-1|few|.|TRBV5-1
CASSLDGLMNTEAFF
TGCGCCAGCAGCTTGGACGGACTGATGAACACTGAAGCTTTCTTT
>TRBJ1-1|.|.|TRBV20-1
CSASGMREYTEAFF
TGCAGTGCTAGCGGGATGAGGGAGTACACTGAAGCTTTCTTT
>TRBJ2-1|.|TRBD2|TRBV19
CASTGGSSYNEQFF
TGTGCCAGTACCGGGGGGAGCTCCTACAATGAGCAGTTCTTC
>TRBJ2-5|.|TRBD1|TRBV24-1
CATSDTGGVHETQYF
TGTGCCACCAGTGATACAGGGGGCGTCCACGAGACCCAGTACTTC
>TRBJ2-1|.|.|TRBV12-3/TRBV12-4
CASSLQLESEQFF
TGTGCCAGCAGTCTACAACTAGAATCTGAGCAGTTCTTC
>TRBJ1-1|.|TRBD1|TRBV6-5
CASSYSIWGQGGGNTEAFF
TGTGCCAGCAGTTACTCTATTTGGGGACAGGGAGGGGGGAACACTGAAGCTTTCTTT
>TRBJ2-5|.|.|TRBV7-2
CASSLVAGLQETQYF
TGTGCCAGCAGCTTAGTGGCAGGGCTACAAGAGACCCAGTACTTC
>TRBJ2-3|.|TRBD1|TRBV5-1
CASSRTQGTADTQYF
TGCGCCAGCAGCCGCACACAGGGGACCGCAGATACGCAGTATTTT
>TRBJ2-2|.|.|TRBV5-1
CASSLQITGELFF
TGCGCCAGCAGCTTACAGATCACCGGGGAGCTGTTTTTT
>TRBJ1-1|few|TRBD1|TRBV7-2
CASRDRLMNTEAFF
TGTGCCAGCAGGGACAGGCTAATGAACACTGAAGCTTTCTTT
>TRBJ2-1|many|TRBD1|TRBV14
CASSQDRGGQGKFF
TGTGCCAGCAGCCAAGATAGGGGCGGACAGGGGAAGTTCTTC
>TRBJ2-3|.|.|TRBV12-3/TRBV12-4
CASSPRAGQVADTQYF
TGTGCCAGCAGCCCCCGAGCGGGACAGGTGGCGGATACGCAGTATTTT
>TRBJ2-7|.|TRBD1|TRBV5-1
CASSLGSDRGGEQYF
TGCGCCAGCAGCTTGGGATCCGACAGGGGCGGGGAGCAGTACTTC
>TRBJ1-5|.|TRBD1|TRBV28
CASRGQPYSNQPQHF
TGTGCCAGCAGGGGACAGCCTTATAGCAATCAGCCCCAGCATTTT
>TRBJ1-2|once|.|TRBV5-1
CASSLEAGWRGYTF
TGCGCCAGCAGCTTGGAAGCAGGGTGGCGTGGCTACACCTTC
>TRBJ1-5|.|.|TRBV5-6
CASSLRGFSPQPQHF
TGTGCCAGCAGCTTGCGAGGGTTTTCTCCTCAGCCCCAGCATTTT
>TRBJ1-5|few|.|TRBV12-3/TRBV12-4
CASTGTIHQPQHF
TGTGCCAGCACCGGGACAATCCATCAGCCCCAGCATTTT
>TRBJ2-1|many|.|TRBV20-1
CSARARVHNNEQFF
TGCAGTGCTAGAGCCAGGGTCCATAACAATGAGCAGTTCTTC
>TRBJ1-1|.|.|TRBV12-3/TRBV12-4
CASSSQRGYTEAFF
TGTGCCAGCAGTTCTCAGAGGGGGTACACTGAAGCTTTCTTT
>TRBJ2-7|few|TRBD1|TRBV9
CASSPGQARHREQYF
TGTGCCAGCAGCCCAGGACAGGCGAGGCATCGCGAGCAGTACTTC
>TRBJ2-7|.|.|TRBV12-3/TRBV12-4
CASSPGRGGGYEQYF
TGTGCCAGCAGTCCCGGAAGGGGGGGCGGGTACGAGCAGTACTTC
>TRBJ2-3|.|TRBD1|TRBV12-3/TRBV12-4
CASSLTRGYRGGTDTQYF
TGTGCCAGCAGTCTTACGCGCGGCTACAGGGGAGGCACAGATACGCAGTATTTT
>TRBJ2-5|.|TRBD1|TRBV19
CASSTGTGKETQYF
TGTGCCAGTAGTACCGGGACAGGGAAAGAGACCCAGTACTTC
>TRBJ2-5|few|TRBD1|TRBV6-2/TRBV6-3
CASSPGGETQYF
TGTGCCAGCAGTCCAGGGGGAGAGACCCAGTACTTC
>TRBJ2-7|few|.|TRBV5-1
CASSLGPHYEQYF
TGCGCCAGCAGCTTGGGCCCCCACTACGAGCAGTACTTC
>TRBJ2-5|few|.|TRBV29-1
CSGGTTQETQYF
TGCAGCGGCGGGACAACTCAAGAGACCCAGTACTTC
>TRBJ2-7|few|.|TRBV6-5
CASSRNRESGYEQYF
TGTGCCAGCAGCCGGAACAGGGAGTCGGGCTACGAGCAGTACTTC
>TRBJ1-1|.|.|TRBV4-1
CASSQERALNTEAFF
TGCGCCAGCAGCCAAGAGCGTGCGCTGAACACTGAAGCTTTCTTT
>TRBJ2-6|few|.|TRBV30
CAWRISGANVLTF
TGTGCCTGGAGGATCTCTGGGGCCAACGTCCTGACTTTC
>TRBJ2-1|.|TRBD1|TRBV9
CASSFLPGQGKNEQFF
TGTGCCAGCAGCTTTCTTCCGGGACAGGGTAAGAATGAGCAGTTCTTC
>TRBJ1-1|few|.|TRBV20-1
CSARRGGGNTEAFF
TGCAGTGCTAGAAGAGGGGGGGGAAACACTGAAGCTTTCTTT
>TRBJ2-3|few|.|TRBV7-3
CASSPWGGADTQYF
TGTGCCAGCAGCCCGTGGGGGGGCGCAGATACGCAGTATTTT
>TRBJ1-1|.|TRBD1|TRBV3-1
CASSHRRQGVAEAFF
TGTGCCAGCAGCCACAGGAGACAGGGGGTGGCTGAAGCTTTCTTT
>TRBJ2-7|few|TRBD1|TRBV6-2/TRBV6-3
CASQRTGDLSYEQYF
TGTGCCAGCCAACGTACAGGGGACCTATCCTACGAGCAGTACTTC